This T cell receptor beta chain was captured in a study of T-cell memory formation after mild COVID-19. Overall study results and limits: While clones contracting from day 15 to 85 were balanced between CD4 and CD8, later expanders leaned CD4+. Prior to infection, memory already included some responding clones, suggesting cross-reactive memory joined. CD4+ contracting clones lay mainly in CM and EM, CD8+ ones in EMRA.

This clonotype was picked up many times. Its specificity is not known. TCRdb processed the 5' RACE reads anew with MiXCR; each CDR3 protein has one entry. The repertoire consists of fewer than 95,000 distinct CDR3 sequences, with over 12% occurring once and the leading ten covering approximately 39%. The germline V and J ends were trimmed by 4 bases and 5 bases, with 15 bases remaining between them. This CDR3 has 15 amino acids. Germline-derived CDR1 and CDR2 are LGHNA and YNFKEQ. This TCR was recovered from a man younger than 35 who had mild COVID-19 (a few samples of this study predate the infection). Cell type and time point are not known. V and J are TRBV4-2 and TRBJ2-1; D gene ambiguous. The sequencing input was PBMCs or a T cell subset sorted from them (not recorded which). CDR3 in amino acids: CASSLGFQADNEQFF. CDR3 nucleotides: TGTGCCAGCAGCCTAGGGTTTCAGGCCGACAATGAGCAGTTCTTC.